The rows below give T cell receptor beta chains drawn from one sample of a study of high-grade serous ovarian cancer treatment subgroups. Method: immunoSEQ multiplex PCR; TCRdb's copy keeps in-frame clones and lacks some. The data hold over a thousand clones, with approximately 67% observed a single time. The specimen was tumor tissue. The receptors were sampled from a human donor with high-grade serous ovarian cancer. CDR3s include the opening cysteine and the closing phenylalanine or tryptophan. Each record gives: CDR3 protein, CDR3 DNA, D gene, clone size, J gene, V gene. The D gene is left open where the match is weak. Some rows have no size entry. The others give once, few or many, or a class for an expanded clone.

cdr3_aa: CASSQGSGRSTDTQYF
cdr3_nt: TGCGCCAGCAGCCAAGGGAGCGGACGGAGCACAGATACGCAGTATTTT
d_call: -
clone_size: few
j_call: TRBJ2-3
v_call: TRBV4-1

cdr3_aa: CASSLAGLAGYGEQYF
cdr3_nt: TGTGCCAGCAGCTTAGCGGGACTAGCGGGGTACGGAGAGCAGTACTTC
d_call: TRBD2
clone_size: once
j_call: TRBJ2-7
v_call: TRBV7-8

cdr3_aa: CASSLEGQGRETQYF
cdr3_nt: TGTGCTAGCAGCTTGGAGGGACAGGGCCGAGAGACCCAGTACTTC
d_call: TRBD1
clone_size: once
j_call: TRBJ2-5
v_call: TRBV7-7

cdr3_aa: CASSFGTGGKYYEQYF
cdr3_nt: TGTGCCAGCAGTTTCGGGACAGGGGGCAAATACTACGAGCAGTACTTC
d_call: TRBD1
clone_size: -
j_call: TRBJ2-7
v_call: TRBV27

cdr3_aa: CSVRQGIVLSGTQETQYF
cdr3_nt: TGCAGCGTTCGCCAGGGTATTGTGCTCAGCGGAACTCAAGAGACCCAGTACTTC
d_call: -
clone_size: -
j_call: TRBJ2-5
v_call: TRBV29-1

cdr3_aa: CASSALPGAHETQYF
cdr3_nt: TGTGCCAGCAGCGCCCTACCGGGGGCCCATGAGACCCAGTACTTC
d_call: -
clone_size: -
j_call: TRBJ2-5
v_call: TRBV5-4

cdr3_aa: CAISENRGPPSNEQFF
cdr3_nt: TGTGCCATCAGTGAGAATAGGGGGCCCCCTTCCAATGAGCAGTTCTTC
d_call: TRBD1
clone_size: -
j_call: TRBJ2-1
v_call: TRBV10-3

cdr3_aa: CASSMDNTGNEQFF
cdr3_nt: TGTGCCAGTAGTATGGATAATACAGGCAATGAGCAGTTCTTC
d_call: -
clone_size: once
j_call: TRBJ2-1
v_call: TRBV19

cdr3_aa: CASASEGRFTDTQYF
cdr3_nt: TGTGCCAGCGCATCTGAGGGCAGATTCACAGATACGCAGTATTTT
d_call: -
clone_size: -
j_call: TRBJ2-3
v_call: TRBV11-3

cdr3_aa: CASSSPGAEEYF
cdr3_nt: TGTGCCAGCAGTTCCCCAGGCGCGGAGGAGTACTTC
d_call: -
clone_size: few
j_call: TRBJ2-7
v_call: TRBV6-5

cdr3_aa: CASSVTGDRSYEQYF
cdr3_nt: TGTGCCAGCAGCGTAACTGGCGATAGATCCTACGAGCAGTACTTC
d_call: -
clone_size: few
j_call: TRBJ2-7
v_call: TRBV9

cdr3_aa: CASSLRDILFYGYTF
cdr3_nt: TGTGCCAGCAGCCTCAGGGACATCCTTTTCTATGGCTACACCTTC
d_call: -
clone_size: large
j_call: TRBJ1-2
v_call: TRBV5-5

cdr3_aa: CASSLAVSYEQYF
cdr3_nt: TGTGCCAGCAGCTTAGCGGTCTCCTACGAGCAGTACTTC
d_call: -
clone_size: -
j_call: TRBJ2-7
v_call: TRBV11-3

cdr3_aa: CASRVQGRPDTQYF
cdr3_nt: TGTGCCAGCAGAGTACAGGGACGTCCAGATACGCAGTATTTT
d_call: -
clone_size: -
j_call: TRBJ2-3
v_call: TRBV5-4

cdr3_aa: CASSIDLGGELFF
cdr3_nt: TGTGCCAGTAGTATAGATCTAGGGGGGGAGCTGTTTTTT
d_call: -
clone_size: -
j_call: TRBJ2-2
v_call: TRBV19

cdr3_aa: CSVEQREGLEQFF
cdr3_nt: TGCAGCGTTGAACAGCGGGAGGGCTTAGAGCAGTTCTTC
d_call: TRBD2
clone_size: -
j_call: TRBJ2-1
v_call: TRBV29-1

cdr3_aa: CASIPRQGSEAFF
cdr3_nt: TGTGCCAGCATACCAAGGCAGGGGTCTGAAGCTTTCTTT
d_call: -
clone_size: -
j_call: TRBJ1-1
v_call: TRBV27

cdr3_aa: CAWRPRGPQETQYF
cdr3_nt: TGTGCCTGGAGACCCCGGGGGCCACAAGAGACCCAGTACTTC
d_call: -
clone_size: -
j_call: TRBJ2-5
v_call: TRBV30

cdr3_aa: CASSARHASGVADEKLFF
cdr3_nt: TGTGCCAGCAGCGCCAGGCACGCCTCGGGGGTGGCGGATGAAAAACTGTTTTTT
d_call: -
clone_size: few
j_call: TRBJ1-4
v_call: TRBV7-8

cdr3_aa: CASSRTTWNEQFF
cdr3_nt: TGTGCCAGCAGCAGGACCACCTGGAATGAGCAGTTCTTC
d_call: -
clone_size: -
j_call: TRBJ2-1
v_call: TRBV11-2

cdr3_aa: CASSLAGTDTQYF
cdr3_nt: TGTGCCAGCAGCCTGGCGGGCACAGATACGCAGTATTTT
d_call: -
clone_size: -
j_call: TRBJ2-3
v_call: TRBV2

cdr3_aa: CASSLDTLNTGELFF
cdr3_nt: TGTGCCAGCAGCTTGGACACTCTGAACACCGGGGAGCTGTTTTTT
d_call: -
clone_size: -
j_call: TRBJ2-2
v_call: TRBV5-4

cdr3_aa: CASTPGQGAIEQFF
cdr3_nt: TGTGCCAGCACCCCGGGACAGGGGGCGATTGAGCAGTTCTTC
d_call: TRBD1
clone_size: -
j_call: TRBJ2-1
v_call: TRBV6-5

cdr3_aa: CAWSVPGSNYGYTF
cdr3_nt: TGTGCCTGGAGTGTACCAGGGTCGAACTATGGCTACACCTTC
d_call: -
clone_size: -
j_call: TRBJ1-2
v_call: TRBV30

cdr3_aa: CASSQEVSRADTGELFF
cdr3_nt: TGCGCCAGCAGCCAAGAAGTTTCCAGAGCGGACACCGGGGAGCTGTTTTTT
d_call: -
clone_size: few
j_call: TRBJ2-2
v_call: TRBV4-3